The 32 T cell receptor beta chains below come from one sample, sequenced in a study of cytomegalovirus exposure and HLA in healthy donors. The PCR used 60 Vbeta and 13 Jbeta primers. Clones were sequenced by immunoSEQ multiplex PCR, and TCRdb holds only the in-frame ones, with some missing. Among roughly 140,000 clones listed, roughly 75% were seen once. The sequenced sample consisted of PBMCs. These receptors all stem from a young man in good health and CMV-seronegative.

The table lists this clone with a few counts. The chain carries TRBV23-1 and TRBJ1-2, with 9 bases that match TRBD1. TRBV23-1 is reported as an ORF; its role is uncertain. V dropped 2 bases and J dropped 1; count of bases not matched to a gene: 11. CDR3 size: 18 residues. The DNA of the CDR3 is TGCGCCAGCAGTCAACCGCGGGGACAGGGAAAATATAACTATGGCTACACCTTC. As protein: CASSQPRGQGKYNYGYTF.

The chain uses TRBV5-6 and TRBJ1-1, with D possibly TRBD1 on 5 matching bases. Germline V gives CDR1 SGHDT, CDR2 YYEEEE. Trimming removed 3 bases at V and 11 bases at J, with 17 bases between. This CDR3 is built from 13 residues. CDR3 protein: CASSSDILRSAFF. CDR3 sequence (DNA): TGTGCCAGCAGCTCGGACATCCTTCGTTCCGCTTTCTTT.

This chain connects TRBV19 to TRBJ2-3, with D possibly being TRBD2 (5 bases). The CDR3 totals 16 residues. V lost 3 bases to trimming and J lost 0 bases, with 13 bases between them. Germline V lookup: CDR1 LNHDA, CDR2 SQIVND (reference sequence). This chain's CDR3 is CASSIGSSRSTDTQYF. DNA of the CDR3: TGTGCCAGTAGTATTGGGTCTAGCAGAAGCACAGATACGCAGTATTTT.

This chain uses TRBV5-4 with TRBJ2-7; D remains ambiguous. The CDR3 runs 14 residues. Per germline, CDR1 SGHNT and CDR2 YYREEE (reference sequence). Trimming cost V 0 bases and J 3 bases, with 10 bases left between them. The CDR3 DNA follows: TGTGCCAGCAGCTTGGAGACTGGATACTACGAGCAGTACTTC. It is translated as CASSLETGYYEQYF.

The chain joins TRBV27 to TRBJ2-4; maybe TRBD1 (5 bases). V was clipped by 1 base and J by 5 bases, with 12 bases between them. This CDR3 has 15 amino acids. CDR1 is MNHEY, CDR2 SMNVEV, per germline (reference sequence). The DNA of the CDR3 is TGTGCCAGCAGTTTATTCCAGGGTCTAGAAAACATTCAGTACTTC. It specifies CASSLFQGLENIQYF.

The chain employs TRBV5-4 and TRBJ1-2; D unclear. CDR1 and CDR2 from the germline V gene are SGHNT and YYREEE (reference sequence). The CDR3 sequence is 14 residues long. V lost 1 base to trimming and J lost 0 bases, with 7 bases between them. CDR3 residues: CASSLYSSNYGYTF. For the CDR3, the DNA is TGTGCCAGCAGCTTGTACAGCTCTAACTATGGCTACACCTTC.

This rearrangement joins TRBV5-3 to TRBJ2-7; 9 bases match TRBD1. TRBV5-3 falls under the ORF class, with uncertain function. V dropped 5 bases and J dropped 1; count of bases not matched to a gene: 13. This CDR3 region has 17 residues. The CDR3 reads CARSLRDRVTQSYEQYF. CDR3 coding DNA: TGTGCCAGAAGTCTCCGGGACAGGGTCACCCAGTCCTACGAGCAGTACTTC.

This sequence joins TRBV6-6 and TRBJ1-4; 7 bases are a match to TRBD1. V gave up 5 bases and J gave up 7 bases; unmatched junction bases: 7. Per the germline V gene, CDR1 is MNHNY and CDR2 is SVGAGI (reference sequence). The length of the CDR3 is 14 residues. The chain's CDR3 is CASSQRQGREKLFF. CDR3 DNA sequence: TGTGCCAGCAGTCAGCGACAGGGTCGTGAAAAACTGTTTTTT.

The chain is built from TRBV5-4 and TRBJ1-4; 8 bases are a match to TRBD1. Germline CDR1 is SGHNT and CDR2 is YYREEE (reference sequence). With 1 base clipped from V and 0 bases from J, the junction kept 11 bases outside the gene matches. The CDR3 spans 19 residues. The CDR3: CASSLTRTGRGATNEKLFF. In DNA, the CDR3 is TGTGCCAGCAGCTTGACTAGGACAGGGAGGGGCGCAACTAATGAAAAACTGTTTTTT.

This chain joins TRBV5-4 and TRBJ2-5, with TRBD2 identical over 7 bases. CDR1 and CDR2 (germline): SGHNT, YYREEE (reference sequence). This CDR3 has 17 residues. V trimming: 0 bases; J trimming: 5 bases; junction bases outside the gene matches: 13. The CDR3 loop reads CASSLEWRENLRETQYF. The CDR3 nucleotides are TGTGCCAGCAGCTTGGAGTGGCGGGAGAACCTTCGGGAGACCCAGTACTTC. The variable domain in full, completed from reference TRBV5-4 and TRBJ2-5, reads ETGVTQSPTHLIKTRGQQVTLRCSSQSGHNTVSWYQQALGQGPQFIFQYYREEENGRGNFPPRFSGLQFPNYSSELNVNALELDDSALYLCASSLEWRENLRETQYFGPGTRLLVL.

V and J are TRBV6-5 and TRBJ1-6; D might be TRBD1 (6 bases). The CDR3 is made up of 14 amino acids. Trimming took 8 bases from V and 7 from J, leaving 15 bases between them. Germline V gene lookup returns CDR1 MNHEY and CDR2 SVGAGI. The CDR3 sequence is CASGLTGPNSPLHF. CDR3 coding DNA: TGTGCCAGCGGTTTGACAGGTCCCAATTCACCCCTCCACTTT.

The V and J genes are TRBV7-2 and TRBJ2-7, with TRBD2 matching 10 bases. The ends lost 6 bases at V and 2 bases at J; junction bases unmatched: 7. This CDR3 has 15 amino acids. The V gene's germline CDR1 is SGHTA and CDR2 FQGNSA. CDR3 amino acids: CASSLAGEQAYEQYF. The CDR3, as DNA: TGTGCCAGCAGTCTAGCGGGGGAGCAAGCCTACGAGCAGTACTTC.

This clone was seen just once. The CDR3 nucleotides are TGTGCCAGCAGCATACAGCGGGAGGGCGAGGAGACCCAGTACTTC. This codes for CASSIQREGEETQYF. The chain employs TRBV21-1 and TRBJ2-5; the tabulated D call, TRBD2, remains unverified against the DNA. TRBV21-1 is deemed a pseudogene. The length of the CDR3 is 15 residues.

Only a few counts were recorded for this clone. V gene TRBV5-1 combines with J gene TRBJ1-1, with 9 positions matching TRBD1. CDR3 length equals 14 residues. J gave up 7 bases and V 3 bases, and 7 bases lay outside the gene matches. The germline gives CDR1 SGHRS, CDR2 YFSETQ. The CDR3 DNA follows: TGCGCCAGCAGCTCAACAGGGGGCGCCGGTGAAGCTTTCTTT. Protein product: CASSSTGGAGEAFF.

The V call is TRBV4-1, the J call TRBJ2-1; 10 positions agree with TRBD1. The CDR3 is 18 residues long. The germline V gene encodes CDR1 MGHRA and CDR2 YSYEKL. Trimming at V came to 0 bases and at J to 1 base, leaving 6 bases not matched to a gene. Here the CDR3 DNA reads TGCGCCAGCAGCCAAGAAGGGTTGGGACAGGGGTCCTACAATGAGCAGTTCTTC. This translates into CASSQEGLGQGSYNEQFF.

The V gene is TRBV5-1, the J gene TRBJ2-1; TRBD1 agrees at 7 bases. The germline gives CDR1 SGHRS, CDR2 YFSETQ. There are 15 residues in the CDR3. The ends lost 6 bases at V and 5 bases at J; junction bases unmatched: 11. The chain's CDR3 is CASTLQGQPDNEQFF. The CDR3 nucleotides read TGCGCCAGCACTCTCCAGGGACAGCCAGACAATGAGCAGTTCTTC.

The chain carries TRBV7-9 and TRBJ2-1; 10 nucleotides match TRBD2. The V gene's germline CDR1 is SEHNR and CDR2 FQNEAQ (reference sequence). The CDR3 runs 15 residues. The V segment lost 5 bases and the J segment 9 bases; nucleotides outside the gene matches: 10. As DNA, the CDR3 is TGTGCCAGCAGCCTCAGCGGGGGGGCTGTTGGTGAGCAGTTCTTC. This encodes CASSLSGGAVGEQFF.

CDR3 bases: TGTGCCAGTCAACAGAACACTGAAGCTTTCTTT. Its translation is CASQQNTEAFF. The rearrangement uses TRBV19 and TRBJ1-1, with D uncertain. This CDR3 comprises 11 residues. Germline assignment: CDR1 LNHDA and CDR2 SQIVND (reference sequence). Trimming took off 8 bases at V and 1 base at J, with 5 bases between the two ends.

This clone was seen a handful of times. This rearrangement joins TRBV30 to TRBJ1-5; possibly TRBD1 for D (5 bases). Germline V CDR1 and CDR2: GTSNPN, SVGIG (reference sequence). Trimming pared 0 bases from V and 7 bases from J, leaving 13 bases between. The CDR3 consists of 14 residues. Here the CDR3 DNA reads TGTGCCTGGAGTGTTGGCAGGGTGTGGCAGCCCCAGCATTTT. As protein: CAWSVGRVWQPQHF.

This chain uses TRBV9 with TRBJ2-3; no clear D. The CDR3 has 11 amino acids. Trimming stripped 3 bases from V and 6 bases from J, with 5 bases between. Germline V gene sequence: CDR1 SGDLS, CDR2 YYNGEE. CDR3 in DNA: TGTGCCAGCAGCGCTATGGATACGCAGTATTTT. This encodes CASSAMDTQYF.

This clone was detected only a few times. This chain uses TRBV4-1 with TRBJ1-5; 9 positions match TRBD1. The CDR3 is made up of 14 amino acids. V shed 1 base, J shed 7 bases, and the junction held 2 bases outside the gene matches. Germline CDR1 MGHRA, CDR2 YSYEKL. CDR3 nucleotides: TGCGCCAGCAGCCAAGGACAGGGGGACCAGCCCCAGCATTTT. This codes for CASSQGQGDQPQHF.

The CDR3 nucleotides are TGTGCCAGCAGCCCCCGGACAGAAAACACCATATATTTT. This sequence encodes CASSPRTENTIYF. V usage is TRBV7-2 and J usage is TRBJ1-3; D may be TRBD1 (6 bases). The germline V gene has CDR1 SGHTA and CDR2 FQGNSA. CDR3 length: 13 residues. Deletions cut 5 bases from V and 6 bases from J, with 11 bases between.

The chain combines TRBV19 with TRBJ2-7; 8 bases are shared with TRBD2. The V gene end was trimmed by 4 bases and the J gene end by 2 bases; junction bases not matched to a gene: 10. This CDR3 has 16 residues. In germline, CDR1 is LNHDA, CDR2 SQIVND (reference sequence). The CDR3 loop reads CASSTLRGGIPYEQYF. CDR3 nucleotide sequence: TGTGCCAGTAGTACCCTCCGGGGGGGGATACCCTACGAGCAGTACTTC.

About this clone itself: A junction end diverges from the germline sequence, so it may reflect a read error. The rearrangement joins TRBV28 to TRBJ1-1; D uncertain. This CDR3 has 9 amino acids. Germline V gene lookup returns CDR1 MDHEN and CDR2 SYDVKM. The CDR3 loop reads CASTPPPVF. The CDR3 DNA sequence: TGTGCCAGCACACCCCCCCCGGTTTTC.

The chain carries TRBV19 and TRBJ1-2; the match to TRBD1 covers 11 bases. J lost 3 bases, V lost 4 bases, and 4 bases had no gene match. The CDR3 spans 15 residues. The germline V gene encodes CDR1 LNHDA and CDR2 SQIVND (reference sequence). The CDR3 spells CASSTGQGAHYGYTF. In DNA form, the CDR3 reads TGTGCCAGTAGTACCGGACAGGGGGCTCACTATGGCTACACCTTC.

A word on this clone: An end of the junction does not agree with germline; a read error may underlie this. The V gene is TRBV6-1, the J gene TRBJ2-2; TRBD1 aligns across 8 bases. The length of the CDR3 is 15 residues. The germline V gene has CDR1 MNHNS and CDR2 SASEGT. This chain's CDR3 is CASSKAGQGTGELFF. In nucleotides, the CDR3 is TGTGCCAGCAGTAAAGCTGGACAGGGTACCGGGGAGCTGTTTTTT.

This clone was seen a few times. The rearrangement joins TRBV5-1 to TRBJ1-1, with 8 bases that match TRBD1. Germline assignment: CDR1 SGHRS and CDR2 YFSETQ. V shed 4 bases and J 8 bases; nucleotides not matched to a gene: 1. CDR3 length: 11 residues. CDR3 loop: CASSGDREAFF. The CDR3 coding sequence is TGCGCCAGCAGCGGGGACAGGGAAGCTTTCTTT.

V usage is TRBV27 and J usage is TRBJ2-6, with D perhaps matching TRBD2 (5 bases). The CDR3 spans 16 residues. Between the trimmed V and J ends, which lost 5 bases and 0 bases, there was a span of 11 bases. Germline loops: CDR1 MNHEY, CDR2 SMNVEV (reference sequence). The chain's CDR3 is CASSPLAPSGANVLTF. CDR3 nucleotides: TGTGCCAGCAGTCCTCTAGCACCCTCTGGGGCCAACGTCCTGACTTTC.

This sequence joins TRBV28 and TRBJ2-7; 8 bases are shared with TRBD2. CDR3 length: 15 amino acids. V shed 2 bases, J shed 4 bases, and the junction held 7 bases outside the gene matches. Per the germline V gene, CDR1 is MDHEN and CDR2 is SYDVKM. CDR3 in DNA: TGTGCCAGCAGTTTAGACGGGAGGGCCGCTTACGAGCAGTACTTC. Translation: CASSLDGRAAYEQYF.

This clone was picked up a small number of times. The V call is TRBV4-1, the J call TRBJ2-7; 7 bases are shared with TRBD1. The CDR3 is made up of 15 amino acids. CDR1 and CDR2 (germline): MGHRA, YSYEKL. Trimming took 5 bases from V and 2 from J; bases not matched to a gene: 9. CDR3 sequence reads: CASSGTVGKAYEQYF. Here the CDR3 DNA reads TGCGCCAGCAGCGGGACAGTCGGAAAGGCCTACGAGCAGTACTTC.

The rearrangement uses TRBV5-6 and TRBJ1-2; D might be TRBD1 (6 bases). Trimming shortened V by 2 bases and J by 4 bases, and 9 bases separated the two germline ends. Germline loops: CDR1 SGHDT, CDR2 YYEEEE. CDR3 length: 13 amino acids. This CDR3 reads CASSFGQTYGYTF. Written as DNA, the CDR3 is TGTGCCAGCAGCTTCGGACAGACCTATGGCTACACCTTC.

The V call is TRBV5-1, the J call TRBJ1-1, with D perhaps TRBD1 (6 bases). Germline V CDR1 and CDR2: SGHRS, YFSETQ. The CDR3 length is 13 residues. V gave up 0 bases and J gave up 6 bases, with 9 bases separating them. This CDR3 reads CASSLAGVAEAFF. DNA for the CDR3: TGCGCCAGCAGCTTGGCAGGGGTGGCTGAAGCTTTCTTT.